The 28 T cell receptor beta chains below come from one sample, sequenced in a study of vaccination effects on CD4 cells after COVID-19. TCRdb's table, derived via immunoSEQ multiplex PCR, lists solely in-frame clones and lacks some. The sample includes about 59,000 clones, 78% of them seen just once. ViraFEST used viral peptide pools to expand antigen-specific CD4+ T cells before sequencing. With 10 to 11 days of culture completed, CD4+ T cells were isolated. The vaccine given was either BNT162b2 or mRNA-1273, in two doses. These TCRs' antigens remain unknown. Sequencing was performed on CD4+ T cells from PBMCs cultured with HCoV-OC43 spike peptides, taken after COVID-19 vaccination. Specified subset: HCoV-OC43 spike overlapping peptide pool stimulation. The receptor source for this set is a human donor who received a COVID-19 vaccine.

The chain links TRBV30 to TRBJ2-2, with D perhaps assigned TRBD1 or TRBD2 (5 bases each). V was clipped by 2 bases and J by 1 base, with 11 bases between them. Germline loops: CDR1 GTSNPN, CDR2 SVGIG (reference sequence). The CDR3 length is 15 residues. CDR3: CAWSKGDLNTGELFF. The CDR3 nucleotides are TGTGCCTGGAGTAAAGGGGACCTGAACACCGGGGAGCTGTTTTTT.

The V and J genes are TRBV7-9 and TRBJ2-2, with D possibly TRBD2 on 7 matching bases. Trimming removed 0 bases from V and 6 bases from J, with 20 bases in between. Germline V gives CDR1 SEHNR, CDR2 FQNEAQ (reference sequence). The CDR3 contains 18 residues. The CDR3 region has the DNA TGTGCCAGCAGCTTAGCAGGCTCGGGGGGCCGAGCGGCCGGGGAGCTGTTTTTT. As protein: CASSLAGSGGRAAGELFF.

The V gene is TRBV6-2 or TRBV6-3, the J gene TRBJ1-4; 9 bases are shared with TRBD1. The V and J ends lost 5 bases and 5 bases, in that order; junction bases with no gene match: 6. The CDR3 runs 15 residues. The germline V gene encodes CDR1 MNHEY and CDR2 SVGEGT. The CDR3 spells CASSLAGTGNEKLFF. In DNA form, the CDR3 reads TGTGCCAGCAGTCTTGCCGGGACAGGGAATGAAAAACTGTTTTTT.

V and J are TRBV20-1 and TRBJ1-4; D is undetermined. The CDR3 has 13 amino acids. Germline-derived CDR1 and CDR2 are DFQATT and SNEGSKA (reference sequence). The V end lost 3 bases, the J end lost 8 bases, and 13 bases lay between the germline ends. Here the CDR3 reads CSASDTMHEKLFF. DNA of the CDR3: TGCAGTGCTAGTGACACCATGCACGAAAAACTGTTTTTT.

This clone was seen a single time. The CDR3 spells CASSPAPDRGSGYTF. CDR3 nucleotides: TGTGCCAGCAGCCCAGCCCCGGACAGGGGAAGTGGCTACACCTTC. The chain recombines TRBV11-2 with TRBJ1-2, with TRBD1 matching over 9 bases. With V trimmed by 5 bases and J by 7 bases, 11 bases remained unmatched. Germline V gives CDR1 SGHAT, CDR2 FQNNGV. The CDR3 covers 15 residues. Complete variable domain (other parts from reference TRBV11-2 and TRBJ1-2): EAGVAQSPRYKIIEKRQSVAFWCNPISGHATLYWYQQILGQGPKLLIQFQNNGVVDDSQLPKDRFSAERLKGVDSTLKIQPAKLEDSAVYLCASSPAPDRGSGYTFGSGTRLTVV.

The V gene is TRBV7-2, the J gene TRBJ2-7, with 8 positions matching TRBD1. V lost 5 bases to trimming and J lost 3 bases; unmatched junction nucleotides: 6. There are 14 residues in the CDR3. CDR1 and CDR2 (germline): SGHTA, FQGNSA. The CDR3 loop reads CASSPGTGFYEQYV. CDR3 coding DNA: TGTGCCAGCAGCCCGGGGACAGGATTCTACGAGCAGTACGTC.

The chain combines TRBV4-1 with TRBJ2-1, with 9 positions matching TRBD2. The CDR3 is 14 amino acids. With V trimmed by 2 bases and J by 11 bases, 7 bases remained unmatched. Germline V gives CDR1 MGHRA, CDR2 YSYEKL. The CDR3 DNA sequence: TGCGCCAGCAGCCAACTAGCGGGGATAGACAAGCAGTTCTTC. Translated: CASSQLAGIDKQFF.

The V call is TRBV25-1, the J call TRBJ1-6, with a possible D match to TRBD1 (5 bases). Germline V gene data show CDR1 as MGHDK and CDR2 as SYGVNS. V was trimmed by 4 bases and J by 3 bases, leaving 13 bases between them. This CDR3 spans 16 amino acids. The CDR3 DNA sequence: TGTGCCAGCAGTGCAGGGACGTACGACTATAATTCACCCCTCCACTTT. This sequence encodes CASSAGTYDYNSPLHF.

The J gene is TRBJ1-5, the V gene TRBV18; D is unresolved. The CDR3 has 16 amino acids. Trimming removed 4 bases at V and 0 bases at J, with 13 bases between. Per germline, CDR1 KGHSH and CDR2 LQKENI. CDR3: CASSRLPTGSNQPQHF. CDR3 nucleotide sequence: TGTGCCAGCTCACGACTACCCACGGGTAGCAATCAGCCCCAGCATTTT. Full variable domain (rest looked up from reference TRBV18 and TRBJ1-5): NAGVMQNPRHLVRRRGQEARLRCSPMKGHSHVYWYRQLPEEGLKFMVYLQKENIIDESGMPKERFSAEFPKEGPSILRIQQVVRGDSAAYFCASSRLPTGSNQPQHFGDGTRLSIL.

There are a few counts of this clone. The V and J genes are TRBV2 and TRBJ1-2; D is unclear. Trimming cost V 0 bases and J 6 bases, with 8 bases left between them. The length of the CDR3 is 13 residues. The germline V gene encodes CDR1 SNHLY and CDR2 FYNNEI. CDR3 protein: CASSEARVHGYTF. CDR3 bases: TGTGCCAGCAGTGAAGCACGAGTTCATGGCTACACCTTC.

V usage is TRBV29-1 and J usage is TRBJ2-7; a possible D gene is TRBD1 (5 bases). Per germline, CDR1 SQVTM and CDR2 ANQGSEA. The germline V and J ends were trimmed by 4 bases and 5 bases, with 9 bases remaining between them. The CDR3 is made up of 11 amino acids. As DNA, the CDR3 is TGCAGCGTTGCCTCACAGGACGAGCAGTACGTC. This sequence encodes CSVASQDEQYV.

The chain uses TRBV4-3 and TRBJ1-2, with 8 positions matching TRBD1. J was trimmed by 3 bases and V by 0 bases; bases with no gene match: 12. The CDR3 is 18 amino acids. Germline V CDR1 and CDR2: LGHNA, YSLEER. DNA of the CDR3: TGCGCCAGCAGCCAAGAGTTGGGCAGGGGGCAGTCCCACTATGGCTACACCTTC. Translation: CASSQELGRGQSHYGYTF.

This chain uses TRBV3-1 (or the pseudogene TRBV3-2) with TRBJ1-4; 8 bases match TRBD1. The CDR3 consists of 16 residues. The J segment lost 1 base and the V segment lost 4 bases, leaving 5 bases of the junction unmatched. Germline-derived CDR1 and CDR2 are LGHDT and YNNKEL (reference sequence). CDR3 nucleotides: TGTGCCAGCAGCCCAAGCGACAGGGGAACTAATGAAAAACTGTTTTTT. Translation gives CASSPSDRGTNEKLFF.

The gene calls are TRBV6-2 or TRBV6-3 and TRBJ1-4; possibly TRBD1 for D (5 bases). Germline loops: CDR1 MNHEY, CDR2 SVGEGT. Trimming took 5 bases from V and 7 from J, leaving 23 bases between them. The length of the CDR3 is 17 residues. The CDR3 bases are TGTGCCAGCAGTCCCCAACCGATCTCCGACGGGGCTGAAAAACTGTTTTTT. This encodes CASSPQPISDGAEKLFF.

V gene TRBV5-8 combines with J gene TRBJ1-5; 7 bases agree with TRBD1. Germline CDR1 SGHTS, CDR2 YDEGEE. Unmatched junction bases numbered 8, after V lost 4 bases and J lost 1 base. The CDR3 is made up of 16 amino acids. The CDR3 loop reads CASSGGGGRSNQPQHF. CDR3 nucleotides: TGTGCCAGCAGCGGGGGAGGGGGCAGGAGCAATCAGCCCCAGCATTTT.

The V call is TRBV18, the J call TRBJ1-3; no clear D. V lost 0 bases, J lost 0 bases, and 6 bases lay in between. Germline V gives CDR1 KGHSH, CDR2 LQKENI. The CDR3 is 15 residues long. CDR3 DNA sequence: TGTGCCAGCTCACCACCGGCGGTCTCTGGAAACACCATATATTTT. Translated, it gives CASSPPAVSGNTIYF.

The chain carries TRBV30 and TRBJ2-3; the D is unclear. The CDR3 covers 12 residues. V gave up 3 bases and J gave up 2 bases, with 6 bases separating them. The germline CDR1 and CDR2 sequences are GTSNPN and SVGIG (reference sequence). Here the CDR3 reads CAWRSDTDTQYF. The DNA of the CDR3 is TGTGCCTGGAGGTCCGACACAGATACGCAGTATTTT.

This chain links TRBV12-3 or TRBV12-4 with TRBJ1-1; D may be TRBD1 (6 bases). The CDR3 is 12 residues long. The ends were cut back, 5 bases at V and 6 bases at J, with 10 bases in the middle. The CDR3 is CASSRGLAEAFF. The CDR3 DNA is TGTGCCAGCAGTCGGGGGCTGGCTGAAGCTTTCTTT.

The chain joins TRBV2 to TRBJ2-7, with a possible D match to TRBD2 (5 bases). The CDR3 length is 14 residues. Germline CDR1 reads SNHLY; CDR2 reads FYNNEI. V was clipped by 4 bases and J by 2 bases, with 12 bases between them. The CDR3 protein is CASSGRVSPYEQYV. The CDR3 DNA follows: TGTGCCAGCAGTGGGCGGGTGTCGCCCTACGAGCAGTACGTC.

Only a few counts were recorded for this clone. The chain employs TRBV7-5 and TRBJ1-2; no DNA check was done on the table's D call, TRBD1. TRBV7-5 is a pseudogene segment. CDR3 length: 15 amino acids. The CDR3 sequence is CARRQGPSNNYGYTF. In DNA, the CDR3 is TGTGCCAGAAGACAGGGGCCCTCCAACAACTATGGCTACACCTTC.

This clone was counted a few times. V and J are TRBV5-1 and TRBJ1-1, with TRBD1 matching over 9 bases. The CDR3 covers 15 residues. Germline V gene lookup returns CDR1 SGHRS and CDR2 YFSETQ. V trimming: 1 base; J trimming: 3 bases; junction bases outside the gene matches: 4. CDR3 DNA: TGCGCCAGCAGCTTGACAGGGGGCGCTGACACTGAAGCTTTCTTT. It encodes CASSLTGGADTEAFF.

The chain uses TRBV6-5 and TRBJ2-5, with D perhaps TRBD1 (6 bases). Trimming removed 6 bases at V and 2 bases at J, with 13 bases between. The germline gives CDR1 MNHEY, CDR2 SVGAGI. The CDR3 spans 14 residues. The CDR3 nucleotides are TGTGCCAGCAGGGACGACAGGTTTCAAGAGACCCAGTACTTC. Its protein is CASRDDRFQETQYF.

The J gene is TRBJ1-6, the V gene TRBV5-6; tentative D call: TRBD1 (6 bases). CDR1 is SGHDT and CDR2 is YYEEEE in the germline V gene. The germline V and J ends were trimmed by 2 bases and 7 bases, with 10 bases remaining between them. This CDR3 has 14 residues. The CDR3 sequence: CASSFRGRNSPLHF. As DNA, the CDR3 is TGTGCCAGCAGCTTTCGGGGGCGGAATTCACCCCTCCACTTT. The variable domain in full, completed from reference TRBV5-6 and TRBJ1-6, reads DAGVTQSPTHLIKTRGQQVTLRCSPKSGHDTVSWYQQALGQGPQFIFQYYEEEERQRGNFPDRFSGHQFPNYSSELNVNALLLGDSALYLCASSFRGRNSPLHFGNGTRLTVT.

V gene TRBV6-5 combines with J gene TRBJ1-1, with TRBD1 matching 9 bases. V was clipped by 4 bases and J by 8 bases; unmatched bases: 5. The CDR3 loop spans 13 amino acids. Germline V gene sequence: CDR1 MNHEY, CDR2 SVGAGI. The chain's CDR3 is CASSSTGGVEAFF. The CDR3 DNA is TGTGCCAGCAGTTCCACAGGGGGCGTCGAAGCTTTCTTT.

The CDR3 DNA is TGTGCCAGCAGCTCGAGACAGGGGAATAACTACGAGCAGTACGTC. It yields the protein CASSSRQGNNYEQYV. The V and J genes are TRBV5-5 and TRBJ2-7, with TRBD1 matching over 8 bases. J was trimmed by 3 bases and V by 3 bases; bases with no gene match: 8. CDR1 is SGHKS, CDR2 YYEKEE, per germline (reference sequence). The CDR3 contains 15 residues.

This clone was seen a few times. The CDR3 bases are TGTGCCAGCAGCGCGCAACTGCAAGCGGGGCCTTACAATGAGCAGTTCTTC. Its translation is CASSAQLQAGPYNEQFF. The V gene is TRBV11-2, the J gene TRBJ2-1; the match to TRBD2 covers 7 bases. With V trimmed by 5 bases and J by 4 bases, 14 bases remained unmatched. Germline CDR1 SGHAT, CDR2 FQNNGV. The CDR3 runs 17 residues.

The rearrangement joins TRBV6-1 to TRBJ1-2, with 8 bases fitting TRBD1. The CDR3 contains 14 residues. V shed 2 bases and J 8 bases; nucleotides not matched to a gene: 7. CDR1 is MNHNS and CDR2 is SASEGT in the germline V gene. DNA for the CDR3: TGTGCCAGCAGTGAAATCTCAGGGGGCCTGGGCTACACCTTC. Amino acid sequence: CASSEISGGLGYTF.

CDR3 region: CASSLVRTGGRGIQYF. Here the CDR3 DNA reads TGTGCCAGCAGCTTAGTGAGGACAGGGGGCCGAGGGATTCAGTACTTC. This sequence joins TRBV7-9 and TRBJ2-4; 11 bases are shared with TRBD1. V was clipped by 1 base and J by 10 bases; unmatched bases: 9. Per the germline V gene, CDR1 is SEHNR and CDR2 is FQNEAQ (reference sequence). The CDR3 runs 16 residues.